Sequencing of this T cell receptor (beta chain) was carried out in a study of graft-versus-host responses after intestinal transplantation. The wider study: Isolated intestinal, liver-intestinal, or multivisceral transplants were what recipients had.

Method: immunoSEQ multiplex PCR; TCRdb's copy keeps in-frame clones and lacks some. The sample includes roughly 100,000 clones, approximately 94% of them seen just once. Notes on this clone: What it binds is not known.

The germline CDR1 and CDR2 sequences are LNHNV and YYDKDF (reference sequence). Trimming took 0 bases from V and 7 from J; bases not matched to a gene: 5. This CDR3 region has 15 residues. Regarding the study as a whole: In patients with graft-donor T cell macrochimerism, allograft graft-versus-host to host-versus-graft clonal ratios were high.

This TCR was recovered from a human donor who received an intestinal transplant. The V call is TRBV15, the J call TRBJ1-5; 8 bases align to TRBD1. The sample consisted of unstimulated CD8+ T cells sorted from spleen or lymph node cells, taken before intestinal transplant. CDR3 bases: TGTGCCACCAGCAGAGACAGGGGGCTCGGGCAGCCCCAGCATTTT. Translating it yields CATSRDRGLGQPQHF.